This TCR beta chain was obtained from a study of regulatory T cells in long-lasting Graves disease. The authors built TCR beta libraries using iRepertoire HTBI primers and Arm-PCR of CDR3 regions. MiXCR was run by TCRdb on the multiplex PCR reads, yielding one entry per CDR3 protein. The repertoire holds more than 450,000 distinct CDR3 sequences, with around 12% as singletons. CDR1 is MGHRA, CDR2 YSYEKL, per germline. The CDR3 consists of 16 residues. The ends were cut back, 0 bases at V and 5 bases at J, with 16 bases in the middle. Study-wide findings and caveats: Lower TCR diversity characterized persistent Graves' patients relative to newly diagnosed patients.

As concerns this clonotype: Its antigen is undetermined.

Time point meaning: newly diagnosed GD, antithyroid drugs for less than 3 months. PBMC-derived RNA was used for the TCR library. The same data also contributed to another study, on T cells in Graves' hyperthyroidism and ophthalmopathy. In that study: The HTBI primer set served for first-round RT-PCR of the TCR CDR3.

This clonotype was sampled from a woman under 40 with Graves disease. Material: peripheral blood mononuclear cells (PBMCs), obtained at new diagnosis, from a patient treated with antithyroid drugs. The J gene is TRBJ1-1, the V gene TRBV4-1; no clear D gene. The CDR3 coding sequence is TGCGCCAGCAGCCAAGAGTCCGGGGATGGGGTGACTGAAGCTTTCTTT. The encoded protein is CASSQESGDGVTEAFF.